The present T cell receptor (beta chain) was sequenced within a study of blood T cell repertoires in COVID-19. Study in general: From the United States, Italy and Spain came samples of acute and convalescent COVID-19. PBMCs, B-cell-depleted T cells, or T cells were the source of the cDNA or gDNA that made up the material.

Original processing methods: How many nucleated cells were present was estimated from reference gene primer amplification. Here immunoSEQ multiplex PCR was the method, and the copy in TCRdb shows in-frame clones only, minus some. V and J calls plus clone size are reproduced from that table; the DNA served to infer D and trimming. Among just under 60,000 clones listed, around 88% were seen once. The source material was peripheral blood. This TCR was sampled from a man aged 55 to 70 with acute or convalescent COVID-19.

The CDR3 coding sequence is TGTGCCAGCAGCTTTGGAGCGGGAGTGGGGGAGACCCAGTACTTC. Translation gives CASSFGAGVGETQYF. The V gene is TRBV7-9, the J gene TRBJ2-5, with 8 positions matching TRBD2. CDR3 size: 15 residues. The germline V gene has CDR1 SEHNR and CDR2 FQNEAQ (reference sequence). V shed 3 bases, J shed 5 bases, and the junction held 8 bases outside the gene matches.